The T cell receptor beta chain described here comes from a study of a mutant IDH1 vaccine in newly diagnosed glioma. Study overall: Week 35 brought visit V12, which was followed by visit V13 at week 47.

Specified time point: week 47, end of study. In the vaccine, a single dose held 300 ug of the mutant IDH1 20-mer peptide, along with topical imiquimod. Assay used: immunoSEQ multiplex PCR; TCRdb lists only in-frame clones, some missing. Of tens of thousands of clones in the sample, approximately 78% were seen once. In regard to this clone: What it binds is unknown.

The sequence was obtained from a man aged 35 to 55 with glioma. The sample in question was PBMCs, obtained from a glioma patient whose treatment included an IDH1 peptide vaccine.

CDR3: CASSLGVPGGEAFF. The CDR3, as DNA: TGTGCCAGCAGCTTAGGGGTACCAGGGGGCGAGGCTTTCTTT. This sequence joins TRBV11-2 and TRBJ1-1, with 8 bases lining up with TRBD1. Germline loops: CDR1 SGHAT, CDR2 FQNNGV. The CDR3 length is 14 residues. Trimming took 1 base from V and 11 from J; bases not matched to a gene: 9.